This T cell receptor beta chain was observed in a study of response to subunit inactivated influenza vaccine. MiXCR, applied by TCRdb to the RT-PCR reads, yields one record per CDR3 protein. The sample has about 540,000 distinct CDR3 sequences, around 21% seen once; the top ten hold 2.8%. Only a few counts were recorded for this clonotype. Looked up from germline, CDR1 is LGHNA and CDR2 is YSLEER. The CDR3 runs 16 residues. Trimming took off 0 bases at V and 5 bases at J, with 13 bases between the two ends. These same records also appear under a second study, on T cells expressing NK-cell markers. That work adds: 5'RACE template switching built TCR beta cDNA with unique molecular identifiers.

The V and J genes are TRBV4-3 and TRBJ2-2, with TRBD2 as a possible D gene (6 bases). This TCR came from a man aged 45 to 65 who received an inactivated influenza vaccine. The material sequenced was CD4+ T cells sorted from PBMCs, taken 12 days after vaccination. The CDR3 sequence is CASSQDWGVRTGELFF. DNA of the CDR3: TGCGCCAGCAGCCAAGACTGGGGGGTTAGAACCGGGGAGCTGTTTTTT.